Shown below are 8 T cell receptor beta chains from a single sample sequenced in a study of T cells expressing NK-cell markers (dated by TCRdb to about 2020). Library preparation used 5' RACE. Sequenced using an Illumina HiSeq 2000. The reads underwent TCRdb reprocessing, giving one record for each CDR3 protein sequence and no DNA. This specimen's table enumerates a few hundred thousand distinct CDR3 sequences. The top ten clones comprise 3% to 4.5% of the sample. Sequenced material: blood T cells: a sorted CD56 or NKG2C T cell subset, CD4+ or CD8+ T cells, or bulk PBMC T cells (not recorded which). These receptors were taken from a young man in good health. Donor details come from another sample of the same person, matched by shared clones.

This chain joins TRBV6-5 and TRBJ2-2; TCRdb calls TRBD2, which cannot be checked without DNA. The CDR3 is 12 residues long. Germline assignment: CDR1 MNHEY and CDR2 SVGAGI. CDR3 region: CASRRDAGELFF.

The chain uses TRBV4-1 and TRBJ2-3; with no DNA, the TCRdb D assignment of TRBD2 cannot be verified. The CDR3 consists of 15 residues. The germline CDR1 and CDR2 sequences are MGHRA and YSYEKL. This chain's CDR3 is CASSPGRAGTDTQYF.

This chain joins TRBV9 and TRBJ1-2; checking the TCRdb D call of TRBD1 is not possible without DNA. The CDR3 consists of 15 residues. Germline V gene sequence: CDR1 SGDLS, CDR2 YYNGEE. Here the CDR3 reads CASSVRNTGGHGYTF. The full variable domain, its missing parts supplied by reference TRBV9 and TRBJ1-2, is DSGVTQTPKHLITATGQRVTLRCSPRSGDLSVYWYQQSLDQGLQFLIQYYNGEERAKGNILERFSAQQFPDLHSELNLSSLELGDSALYFCASSVRNTGGHGYTFGSGTRLTVV.

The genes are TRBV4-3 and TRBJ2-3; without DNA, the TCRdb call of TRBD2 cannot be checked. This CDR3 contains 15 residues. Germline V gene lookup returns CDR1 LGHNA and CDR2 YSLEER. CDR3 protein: CASSPTIKRTDTQYF.

The CDR3 sequence is CASSRAGTALNEQFF. This rearrangement joins TRBV6-2 or TRBV6-3 to TRBJ2-1; TCRdb selects TRBD1, and the lack of DNA leaves this call unchecked. CDR1 is MNHEY, CDR2 SVGEGT, per germline. CDR3 length equals 15 residues.

The chain's CDR3 is CSVPSVFETYNEQFF. The chain is built from TRBV20-1 and TRBJ2-1; TCRdb outputs TRBD2, but without DNA this stays unchecked. Per germline, CDR1 DFQATT and CDR2 SNEGSKA (reference sequence). The CDR3 length is 15 residues.

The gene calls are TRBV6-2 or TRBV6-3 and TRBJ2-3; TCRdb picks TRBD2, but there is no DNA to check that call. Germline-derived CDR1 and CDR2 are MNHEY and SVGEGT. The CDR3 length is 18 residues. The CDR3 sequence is CASSLDHFRRESGDTQYF.

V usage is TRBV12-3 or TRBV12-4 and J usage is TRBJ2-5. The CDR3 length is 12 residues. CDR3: CASSPRGETQYF.